Sequencing of this TCR beta chain was carried out in a study of T-cell memory formation after mild COVID-19. Whole-study findings and limits: Later expanders leaned CD4+, whereas clones that contracted between day 15 and 85 were balanced CD4/CD8.

Details on this clonotype: Its specificity is unknown.

The CDR3 has 17 residues. Trimming cost V 4 bases and J 1 base; bases outside gene matches: 11. Germline CDR1 SGDLS, CDR2 YYNGEE. Each CDR3 protein is one row after TCRdb ran MiXCR on the 5' RACE reads. The table has hundreds of thousands of distinct CDR3 sequences, approximately 15% seen once. Sequenced: PBMCs or a T cell subset sorted from them (not recorded which). The sequence came from a man aged 18 to 30 who had mild COVID-19 (a few samples of this study predate the infection). Cell type and time point are not known. V usage is TRBV9 and J usage is TRBJ2-3; 8 bases line up with TRBD2. Written as DNA, the CDR3 is TGTGCCAGCAGCCCCCGTCCCGATAGCGGGGGCACAGATACGCAGTATTTT. Its translation is CASSPRPDSGGTDTQYF.